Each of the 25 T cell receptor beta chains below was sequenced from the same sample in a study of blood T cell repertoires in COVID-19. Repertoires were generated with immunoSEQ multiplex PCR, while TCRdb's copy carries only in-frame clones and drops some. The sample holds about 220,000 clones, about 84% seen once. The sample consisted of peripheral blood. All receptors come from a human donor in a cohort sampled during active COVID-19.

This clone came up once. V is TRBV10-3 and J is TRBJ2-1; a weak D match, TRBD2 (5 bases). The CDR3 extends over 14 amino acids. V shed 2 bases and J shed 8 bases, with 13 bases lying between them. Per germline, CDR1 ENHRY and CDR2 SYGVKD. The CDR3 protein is CAISEGGRVDEQFF. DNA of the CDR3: TGTGCCATCAGTGAGGGCGGGCGGGTGGATGAGCAGTTCTTC.

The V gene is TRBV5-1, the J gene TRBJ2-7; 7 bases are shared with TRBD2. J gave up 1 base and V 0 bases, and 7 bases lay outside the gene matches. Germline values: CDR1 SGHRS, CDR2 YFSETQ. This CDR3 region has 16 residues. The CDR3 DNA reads TGCGCCAGCAGCTTGGGGGGAGGGCAAGCTTCCTACGAGCAGTACTTC. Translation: CASSLGGGQASYEQYF.

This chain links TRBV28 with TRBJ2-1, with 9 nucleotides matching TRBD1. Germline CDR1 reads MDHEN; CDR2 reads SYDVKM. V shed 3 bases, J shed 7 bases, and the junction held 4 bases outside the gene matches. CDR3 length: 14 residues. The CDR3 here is CASSFTTGGNEQFF. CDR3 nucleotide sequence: TGTGCCAGCAGTTTCACGACAGGGGGAAATGAGCAGTTCTTC.

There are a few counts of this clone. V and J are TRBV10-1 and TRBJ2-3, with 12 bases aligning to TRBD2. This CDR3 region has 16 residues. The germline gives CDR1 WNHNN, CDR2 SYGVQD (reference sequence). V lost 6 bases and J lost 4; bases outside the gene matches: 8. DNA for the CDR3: TGCGCCAGCAGCCGACTAGCGGGAGATTTCCCAGATACGCAGTATTTT. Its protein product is CASSRLAGDFPDTQYF.

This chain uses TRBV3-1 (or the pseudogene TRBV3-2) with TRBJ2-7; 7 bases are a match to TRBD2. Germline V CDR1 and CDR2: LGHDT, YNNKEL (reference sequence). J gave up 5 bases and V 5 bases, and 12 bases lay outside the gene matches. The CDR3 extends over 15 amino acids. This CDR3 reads CASSLQVARGNEQYF. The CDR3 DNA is TGTGCCAGCAGCTTACAAGTGGCGCGGGGGAACGAGCAGTACTTC.

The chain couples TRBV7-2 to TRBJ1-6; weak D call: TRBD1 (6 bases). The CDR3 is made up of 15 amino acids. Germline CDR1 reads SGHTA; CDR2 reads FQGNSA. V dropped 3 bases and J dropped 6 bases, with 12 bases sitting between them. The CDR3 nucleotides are TGTGCCAGCAGCTTCGGGGGGGGCCTTAATTCACCCCTCCACTTT. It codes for CASSFGGGLNSPLHF.

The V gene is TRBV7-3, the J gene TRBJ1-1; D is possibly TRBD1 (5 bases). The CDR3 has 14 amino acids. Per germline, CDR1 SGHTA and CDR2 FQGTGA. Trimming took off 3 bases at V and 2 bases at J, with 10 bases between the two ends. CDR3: CASSLMQGNTEAFF. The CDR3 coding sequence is TGTGCCAGCAGCTTGATGCAGGGAAACACTGAAGCTTTCTTT.

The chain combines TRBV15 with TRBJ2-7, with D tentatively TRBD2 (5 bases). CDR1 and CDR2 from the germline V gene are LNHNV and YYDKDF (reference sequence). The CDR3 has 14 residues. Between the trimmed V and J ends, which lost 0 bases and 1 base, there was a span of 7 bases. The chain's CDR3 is CATSRDRESYEQYF. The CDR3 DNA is TGTGCCACCAGCAGAGATCGGGAATCCTACGAGCAGTACTTC.

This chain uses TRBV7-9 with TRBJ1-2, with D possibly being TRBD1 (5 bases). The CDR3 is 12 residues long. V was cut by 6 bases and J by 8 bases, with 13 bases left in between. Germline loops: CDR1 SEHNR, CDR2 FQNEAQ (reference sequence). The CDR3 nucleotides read TGTGCCAGCAGGGGGGAGGCTAGGGGCTACACCTTC. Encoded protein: CASRGEARGYTF. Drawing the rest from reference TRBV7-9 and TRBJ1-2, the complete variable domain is DTGVSQNPRHKITKRGQNVTFRCDPISEHNRLYWYRQTLGQGPEFLTYFQNEAQLEKSRLLSDRFSAERPKGSFSTLEIQRTEQGDSAMYLCASRGEARGYTFGSGTRLTVV.

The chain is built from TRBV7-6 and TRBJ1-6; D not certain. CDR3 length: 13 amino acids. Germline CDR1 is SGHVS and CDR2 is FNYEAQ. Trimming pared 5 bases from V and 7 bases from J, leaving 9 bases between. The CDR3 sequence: CASSPGVNSPLHF. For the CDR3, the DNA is TGTGCCAGCAGCCCCGGGGTGAATTCACCCCTCCACTTT.

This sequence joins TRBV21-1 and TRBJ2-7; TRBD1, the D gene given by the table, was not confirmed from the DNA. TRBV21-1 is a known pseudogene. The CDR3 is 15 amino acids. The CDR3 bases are TGTGCCAGCAGCATGGGGGACAGGACGAACTACGAGCAGTACTTC. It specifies CASSMGDRTNYEQYF.

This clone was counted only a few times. The CDR3, as DNA: TGTGCCAGTTGTCAAGGGGTGAACACTGAAGCTTTCTTT. Its protein product is CASCQGVNTEAFF. This sequence joins TRBV7-3 and TRBJ1-1; tentative D call: TRBD1 (5 bases). Trimming stripped 9 bases from V and 0 bases from J, with 11 bases between. This CDR3 has 13 residues. Germline values: CDR1 SGHTA, CDR2 FQGTGA.

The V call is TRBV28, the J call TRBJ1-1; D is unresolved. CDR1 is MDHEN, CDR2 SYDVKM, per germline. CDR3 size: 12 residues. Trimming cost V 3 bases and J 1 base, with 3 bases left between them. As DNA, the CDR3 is TGTGCCAGCAGTTTCCGGAACACTGAAGCTTTCTTT. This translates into CASSFRNTEAFF.

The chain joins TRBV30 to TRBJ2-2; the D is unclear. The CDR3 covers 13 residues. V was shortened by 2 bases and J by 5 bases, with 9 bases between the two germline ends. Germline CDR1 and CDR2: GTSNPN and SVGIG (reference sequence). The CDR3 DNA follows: TGTGCCTGGAGTAGAGACTGGACCGGGGAGCTGTTTTTT. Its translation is CAWSRDWTGELFF.

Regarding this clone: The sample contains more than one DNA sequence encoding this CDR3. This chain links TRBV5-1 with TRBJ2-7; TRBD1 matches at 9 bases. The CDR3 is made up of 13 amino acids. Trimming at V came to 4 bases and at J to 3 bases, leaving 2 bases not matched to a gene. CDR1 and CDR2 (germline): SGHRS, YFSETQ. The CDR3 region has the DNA TGCGCCAGCAGCCTGGACAGGGGCTACGAGCAGTACTTC. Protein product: CASSLDRGYEQYF.

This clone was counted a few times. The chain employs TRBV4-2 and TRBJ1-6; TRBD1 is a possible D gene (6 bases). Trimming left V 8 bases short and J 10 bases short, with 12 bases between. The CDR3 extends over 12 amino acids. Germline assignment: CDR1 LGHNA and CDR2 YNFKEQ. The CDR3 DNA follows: TGTGCCAGCGGACAGCCGAGGTCACCCCTCCACTTT. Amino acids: CASGQPRSPLHF.

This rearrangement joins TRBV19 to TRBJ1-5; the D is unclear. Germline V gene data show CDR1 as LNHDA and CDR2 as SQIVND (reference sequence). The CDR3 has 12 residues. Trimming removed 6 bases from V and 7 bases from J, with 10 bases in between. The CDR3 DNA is TGTGCCAGTAGAAATTGGGCCCAGCCCCAGCATTTT. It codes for CASRNWAQPQHF.

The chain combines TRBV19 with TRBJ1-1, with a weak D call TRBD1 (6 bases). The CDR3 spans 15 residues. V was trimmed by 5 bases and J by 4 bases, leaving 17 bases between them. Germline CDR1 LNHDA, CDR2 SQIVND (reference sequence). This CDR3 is CASSRDPGEGTEAFF. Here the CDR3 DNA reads TGTGCCAGTAGTCGTGACCCAGGGGAGGGCACTGAAGCTTTCTTT.

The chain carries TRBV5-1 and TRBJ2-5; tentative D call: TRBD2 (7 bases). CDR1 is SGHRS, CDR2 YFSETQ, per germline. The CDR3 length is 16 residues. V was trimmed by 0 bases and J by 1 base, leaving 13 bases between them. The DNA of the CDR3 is TGCGCCAGCAGCTTGGTACAGGGAGGGTTCCAAGAGACCCAGTACTTC. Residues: CASSLVQGGFQETQYF. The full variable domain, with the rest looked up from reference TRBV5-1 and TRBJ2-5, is KAGVTQTPRYLIKTRGQQVTLSCSPISGHRSVSWYQQTPGQGLQFLFEYFSETQRNKGNFPGRFSGRQFSNSRSEMNVSTLELGDSALYLCASSLVQGGFQETQYFGPGTRLLVL.

CDR3 residues: CASSVDAGGTDTQYF. In DNA, the CDR3 is TGTGCCAGCAGCGTAGACGCAGGCGGCACAGATACGCAGTATTTT. The J gene is TRBJ2-3, the V gene TRBV9; D unresolved. Germline V CDR1 and CDR2: SGDLS, YYNGEE. Trimming left V 0 bases short and J 1 base short, with 9 bases between. The CDR3 consists of 15 residues.

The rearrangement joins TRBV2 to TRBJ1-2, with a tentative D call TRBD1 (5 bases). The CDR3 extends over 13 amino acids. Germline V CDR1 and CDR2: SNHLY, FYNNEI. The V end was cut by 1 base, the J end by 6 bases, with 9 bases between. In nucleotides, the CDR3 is TGTGCCAGCAGTGAAGGGGGGGAAAATGGCTACACCTTC. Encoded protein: CASSEGGENGYTF.

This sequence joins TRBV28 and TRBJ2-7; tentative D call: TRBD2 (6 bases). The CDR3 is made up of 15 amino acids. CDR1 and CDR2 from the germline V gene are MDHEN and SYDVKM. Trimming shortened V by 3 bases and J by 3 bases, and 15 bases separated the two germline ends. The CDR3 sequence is CASSFPRGWDYEQYF. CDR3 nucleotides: TGTGCCAGCAGTTTTCCTCGGGGGTGGGACTACGAGCAGTACTTC. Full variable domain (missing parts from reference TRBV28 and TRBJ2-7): DVKVTQSSRYLVKRTGEKVFLECVQDMDHENMFWYRQDPGLGLRLIYFSYDVKMKEKGDIPEGYSVSREKKERFSLILESASTNQTSMYLCASSFPRGWDYEQYFGPGTRLTVT.

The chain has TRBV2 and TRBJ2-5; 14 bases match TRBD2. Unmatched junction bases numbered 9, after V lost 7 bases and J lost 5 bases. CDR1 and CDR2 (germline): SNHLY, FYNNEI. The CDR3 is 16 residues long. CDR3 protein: CASTPTSGGAGETQYF. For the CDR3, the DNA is TGTGCCAGCACCCCGACTAGCGGGGGGGCCGGTGAGACCCAGTACTTC. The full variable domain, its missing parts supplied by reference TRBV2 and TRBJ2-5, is EPEVTQTPSHQVTQMGQEVILRCVPISNHLYFYWYRQILGQKVEFLVSFYNNEISEKSEIFDDQFSVERPDGSNFTLKIRSTKLEDSAMYFCASTPTSGGAGETQYFGPGTRLLVL.

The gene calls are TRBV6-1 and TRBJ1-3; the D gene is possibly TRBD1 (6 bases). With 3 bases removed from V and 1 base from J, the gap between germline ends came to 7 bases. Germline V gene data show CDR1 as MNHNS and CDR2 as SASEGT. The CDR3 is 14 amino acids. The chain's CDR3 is CASSEGASGNTIYF. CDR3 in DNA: TGTGCCAGCAGTGAGGGGGCATCTGGAAACACCATATATTTT.

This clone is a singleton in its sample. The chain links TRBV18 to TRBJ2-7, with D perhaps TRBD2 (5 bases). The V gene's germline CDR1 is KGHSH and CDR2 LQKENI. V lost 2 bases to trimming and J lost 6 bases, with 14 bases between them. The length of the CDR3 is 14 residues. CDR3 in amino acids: CASSPNPTRVEQYF. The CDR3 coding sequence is TGTGCCAGCTCACCAAACCCCACGAGGGTCGAGCAGTACTTC.